Sequencing of this T cell receptor beta chain was carried out in a study of control samples from healthy donors and cancer patients. Sequencing was performed with immunoSEQ multiplex PCR; in TCRdb, only in-frame clones are kept and a portion is missing. This sample has about 77,000 clones, with around 92% found just once. This CDR3 region has 13 residues. V gave up 1 base and J gave up 7 bases, with 9 bases separating them. Germline V gene lookup returns CDR1 SGHRS and CDR2 YFSETQ. Sample: blood. The sequence was collected from a woman aged 55-69 years in good health. The chain employs TRBV5-1 and TRBJ2-1, with a weak D call TRBD1 (5 bases). CDR3 in amino acids: CASSLLGVNEQFF. CDR3 in DNA: TGCGCCAGCAGCTTGCTAGGGGTAAATGAGCAGTTCTTC.